The 16 T cell receptor beta chains below come from one sample, sequenced in a study of regulatory T cells in long-lasting Graves disease. Library construction for TCR beta used iRepertoire HTBI primers and Arm-PCR of CDR3 regions. TCRdb reprocessed the multiplex PCR reads with MiXCR, giving one entry per CDR3 protein. There are 300,000 to 500,000 distinct CDR3 sequences in the sample; less than 25% occur only once, and around 21% lies in the top ten. Stated time point: persistent/refractory GD, antithyroid drugs over 5 years with positive TRAb. Preparation of the TCR library used RNA extracted from PBMCs. Source: peripheral blood mononuclear cells (PBMCs), taken when the disease was refractory, from a patient treated with antithyroid drugs. These receptors all come from a female donor with Graves disease.

The genes are TRBV12-3 or TRBV12-4 and TRBJ2-2, with 13 bases aligning to TRBD2. The CDR3 totals 17 residues. Unmatched junction bases numbered 2, after V lost 2 bases and J lost 2 bases. CDR3 protein: CASSLTGLAGNTGELFF. The CDR3, as DNA: TGTGCCAGCAGTTTAACGGGACTAGCGGGAAACACCGGGGAGCTGTTTTTT.

The chain couples TRBV19 to TRBJ2-2; 7 bases agree with TRBD2. This CDR3 contains 17 residues. The germline V gene has CDR1 LNHDA and CDR2 SQIVND (reference sequence). V shed 5 bases and J 3 bases; nucleotides not matched to a gene: 12. CDR3 sequence: CASSPLSGKRDTGELFF. The CDR3 DNA reads TGTGCCAGTAGTCCCCTAAGCGGGAAGAGGGACACCGGGGAGCTGTTTTTT.

This clonotype was counted at least ten times. The chain is built from TRBV11-2 and TRBJ1-4; 9 positions match TRBD1. The CDR3 contains 15 residues. Germline-derived CDR1 and CDR2 are SGHAT and FQNNGV. The V segment lost 0 bases and the J segment 5 bases; nucleotides outside the gene matches: 1. The CDR3 DNA reads TGTGCCAGCAGCTTAGAAGGGACAGGGAATGAAAAACTGTTTTTT. It encodes CASSLEGTGNEKLFF.

This clonotype was picked up one time. The rearrangement joins TRBV20-1 to TRBJ2-7, with D possibly being TRBD1 or TRBD2 (5 bases each). V dropped 6 bases and J dropped 3 bases, with 24 bases sitting between them. The germline V gene has CDR1 DFQATT and CDR2 SNEGSKA (reference sequence). This CDR3 comprises 16 residues. This CDR3 reads CSASTRSQGLYYEQYF. Written as DNA, the CDR3 is TGCAGTGCCTCCACTAGGTCCCAGGGCCTCTACTACGAGCAGTACTTC.

This clonotype was counted at least ten times. This rearrangement joins TRBV6-1 to TRBJ2-7; D is ambiguous. The CDR3 totals 13 residues. V was pared by 7 bases and J by 3 bases, with 13 bases between. The V gene's germline CDR1 is MNHNS and CDR2 SASEGT. DNA of the CDR3: TGTGCCAGCACCCGGACGGCACGCTACGAGCAGTACTTC. It yields the protein CASTRTARYEQYF.

This clonotype was seen more than once but under ten times. This chain links TRBV9 with TRBJ2-7; D may be TRBD2 (6 bases). The V end lost 5 bases, the J end lost 4 bases, and 16 bases lay between the germline ends. This CDR3 is 14 amino acids long. CDR1 and CDR2 from the germline V gene are SGDLS and YYNGEE. The CDR3 DNA follows: TGTGCCAGCAGTGGAGGGAGCTCTAATTACGAGCAGTACTTC. It translates to CASSGGSSNYEQYF. The variable domain in full, with the rest retrieved from reference TRBV9 and TRBJ2-7, is DSGVTQTPKHLITATGQRVTLRCSPRSGDLSVYWYQQSLDQGLQFLIQYYNGEERAKGNILERFSAQQFPDLHSELNLSSLELGDSALYFCASSGGSSNYEQYFGPGTRLTVT.

The chain has TRBV4-3 and TRBJ2-7; D not resolved. V shed 0 bases and J shed 5 bases, with 17 bases lying between them. This CDR3 has 16 amino acids. From germline, CDR1 is LGHNA and CDR2 YSLEER. Here the CDR3 reads CASSQDLSPDAHEQYF. The CDR3 bases are TGCGCCAGCAGCCAAGATTTATCGCCCGACGCCCACGAGCAGTACTTC.

V gene TRBV30 combines with J gene TRBJ2-2; D assignment may be TRBD1 or TRBD2 (5 bases each). CDR3 length equals 14 residues. Germline lookup yields CDR1 GTSNPN and CDR2 SVGIG (reference sequence). Deletions cut 7 bases from V and 4 bases from J, with 16 bases between. CDR3: CAYTSHGATGELFF. CDR3 sequence (DNA): TGTGCCTATACTTCGCACGGGGCCACCGGGGAGCTGTTTTTT.

Of note for this clonotype: Given a much more abundant clone one base away, this may be a read error. V is TRBV2 and J is TRBJ1-1, with D unclear. From germline, CDR1 is SNHLY and CDR2 FYNNEI. This CDR3 has 12 amino acids. V gave up 7 bases and J gave up 4 bases, with 10 bases separating them. The CDR3 nucleotides read TGTGCCAGCACCTATCTGAGCACTGAAGCTTTCTTT. It encodes CASTYLSTEAFF.

This clonotype was seen repeatedly, ten times or more. This chain uses TRBV11-1 with TRBJ1-6; D not certain. CDR3 length: 13 amino acids. V shed 5 bases and J shed 7 bases, with 9 bases lying between them. Germline CDR1 is SGHAT and CDR2 is FQDESV (reference sequence). The CDR3 sequence is CASSRPGNSPLHF. Here the CDR3 DNA reads TGTGCCAGCAGCCGTCCAGGAAATTCACCCCTCCACTTT.

This clonotype was picked up many times. The chain uses TRBV7-9 and TRBJ1-2, with 8 bases matching TRBD1. Germline assignment: CDR1 SEHNR and CDR2 FQNEAQ (reference sequence). The CDR3 length is 14 residues. With 2 bases clipped from V and 6 bases from J, the junction kept 5 bases outside the gene matches. The CDR3 region is CASSLFDRGHGYTF. CDR3 DNA: TGTGCCAGCAGCTTATTCGACAGGGGACATGGCTACACCTTC.

This clonotype was detected ten times or more. CDR3 in DNA: TGTGCCACTACCGGGACAGACCAAGAGACCCAGTACTTC. It encodes CATTGTDQETQYF. The chain carries TRBV11-1 and TRBJ2-5; 7 bases map to TRBD1. There are 13 residues in the CDR3. Unmatched junction bases numbered 5, after V lost 10 bases and J lost 0 bases. The germline V gene has CDR1 SGHAT and CDR2 FQDESV (reference sequence).

This clonotype was detected a few times. J is TRBJ2-7 and V is TRBV9; 10 bases align to TRBD2. The CDR3 runs 16 residues. The germline CDR1 and CDR2 sequences are SGDLS and YYNGEE. V was clipped by 3 bases and J by 5 bases; unmatched bases: 11. CDR3 sequence: CASSGASGSTLDEQYF. The DNA of the CDR3 is TGTGCCAGCAGCGGCGCTAGCGGGAGTACGTTGGACGAGCAGTACTTC.

This clonotype was counted ten times or more. The V and J genes are TRBV7-9 and TRBJ1-1, with D perhaps TRBD1 (5 bases). The CDR3 runs to 15 residues. Trimming stripped 1 base from V and 10 bases from J, with 19 bases between. Germline V gene sequence: CDR1 SEHNR, CDR2 FQNEAQ (reference sequence). CDR3 residues: CASSLDLGPSTVAFF. The CDR3 region has the DNA TGTGCCAGCAGCTTAGATTTGGGACCGAGTACGGTAGCTTTCTTT. Variable domain in full (rest from reference TRBV7-9 and TRBJ1-1): DTGVSQNPRHKITKRGQNVTFRCDPISEHNRLYWYRQTLGQGPEFLTYFQNEAQLEKSRLLSDRFSAERPKGSFSTLEIQRTEQGDSAMYLCASSLDLGPSTVAFFGQGTRLTVV.

The chain recombines TRBV19 with TRBJ2-7; tentatively, D is TRBD2 (6 bases). V was cut by 7 bases and J by 3 bases, with 16 bases left in between. The CDR3 is 14 amino acids. Germline V CDR1 and CDR2: LNHDA, SQIVND (reference sequence). The CDR3: CASNRYSGDYEQYF. The DNA for the CDR3 is TGTGCCAGTAACCGGTATTCGGGGGACTACGAGCAGTACTTC.

The chain joins TRBV5-6 to TRBJ2-1, with a possible D match to TRBD1 (6 bases). The germline CDR1 and CDR2 sequences are SGHDT and YYEEEE. Trimming left V 4 bases short and J 9 bases short, with 23 bases between. The CDR3 runs 16 residues. In DNA, the CDR3 is TGTGCCAGCAGCCGTTCCGGACAGACTTTGTCTGGTGAGCAGTTCTTC. Translated, it gives CASSRSGQTLSGEQFF.